These 7 T cell receptor beta chains originate from one sample sequenced in a study of blood T cell repertoires in COVID-19. The method was immunoSEQ multiplex PCR; TCRdb's version includes in-frame clones alone and lacks a portion of them. The sample lists around 54,000 clones, about 72% occurring once. Sequencing input: PBMCs or T cells enriched from blood (not recorded which). The receptors were sampled from a woman between 50 and 59 years old with acute COVID-19.

The chain employs TRBV5-1 and TRBJ1-1; no reliable D call. Trimming stripped 4 bases from V and 1 base from J, with 11 bases between. The V gene's germline CDR1 is SGHRS and CDR2 YFSETQ. This CDR3 comprises 14 residues. CDR3 nucleotides: TGCGCCAGCAGCCCCCCTTATAAGAACACTGAAGCTTTCTTT. The encoded protein is CASSPPYKNTEAFF.

The chain links TRBV18 to TRBJ1-2; D possibly corresponds to TRBD1 (6 bases). Looked up from germline, CDR1 is KGHSH and CDR2 is LQKENI. This CDR3 contains 14 residues. V lost 5 bases, J lost 3 bases, and 13 bases lay in between. This CDR3 reads CASSDRDIYYGYTF. The CDR3 DNA reads as TGTGCCAGCTCAGATCGGGACATCTACTATGGCTACACCTTC. The whole variable domain, filled in from reference TRBV18 and TRBJ1-2, reads NAGVMQNPRHLVRRRGQEARLRCSPMKGHSHVYWYRQLPEEGLKFMVYLQKENIIDESGMPKERFSAEFPKEGPSILRIQQVVRGDSAAYFCASSDRDIYYGYTFGSGTRLTVV.

The chain is built from TRBV24-1 and TRBJ1-2, with 7 bases matching TRBD1. Germline V CDR1 and CDR2: KGHDR, SFDVKD. V dropped 5 bases and J dropped 5; count of bases not matched to a gene: 7. This CDR3 contains 14 residues. CDR3 bases: TGTGCCACCAGTGGACCGGGACAGAGTTATGGCTACACCTTC. As protein: CATSGPGQSYGYTF.

This clone showed up just once. The chain is built from TRBV7-9 and TRBJ1-5; D gene unclear. Trimming cost V 1 base and J 6 bases, with 4 bases left between them. In germline, CDR1 is SEHNR, CDR2 FQNEAQ (reference sequence). The CDR3 has 12 amino acids. In DNA form, the CDR3 reads TGTGCCAGCAGCTTAGGAGGTCAGCCCCAGCATTTT. Translation: CASSLGGQPQHF.

This rearrangement joins TRBV27 to TRBJ2-1; the match to TRBD2 covers 9 bases. CDR3 length equals 16 residues. The V segment lost 6 bases and the J segment 4 bases; nucleotides outside the gene matches: 10. The germline V gene encodes CDR1 MNHEY and CDR2 SMNVEV (reference sequence). DNA for the CDR3: TGTGCCAGCAGGCTATTGAGCGGGGGGCCTTACAATGAGCAGTTCTTC. This gives the protein CASRLLSGGPYNEQFF.

V gene TRBV6-1 combines with J gene TRBJ1-4; no clear D gene. The CDR3 is 18 residues long. Trimming took off 1 base at V and 4 bases at J, with 19 bases between the two ends. In germline, CDR1 is MNHNS, CDR2 SASEGT. CDR3 residues: CASSEGVGSLGFNEKLFF. The CDR3 DNA follows: TGTGCCAGCAGTGAAGGGGTCGGGTCGCTCGGTTTTAATGAAAAACTGTTTTTT.

The rearrangement joins TRBV5-1 to TRBJ2-5; 8 nucleotides line up with TRBD2. The CDR3 is made up of 16 amino acids. With V trimmed by 1 base and J by 4 bases, 9 bases remained unmatched. The germline CDR1 and CDR2 sequences are SGHRS and YFSETQ. The CDR3 DNA is TGCGCCAGCAGCTTGTTGCCAGCGGGGGCGGGAGAGACCCAGTACTTC. This codes for CASSLLPAGAGETQYF. Together with reference TRBV5-1 and TRBJ2-5, the CDR3 gives the full variable domain: KAGVTQTPRYLIKTRGQQVTLSCSPISGHRSVSWYQQTPGQGLQFLFEYFSETQRNKGNFPGRFSGRQFSNSRSEMNVSTLELGDSALYLCASSLLPAGAGETQYFGPGTRLLVL.